The clone carrying this T cell receptor beta chain was found many times. Antigen unknown. Germline V lookup: CDR1 DFQATT, CDR2 SNEGSKA (reference sequence). Germline trimming cut 6 bases from V and 5 bases from J; bases unmatched to any gene: 5. The CDR3 covers 13 residues. This specimen comes from a study of T cells after yellow fever vaccination. Whole-study findings and limits: Only a small proportion of the clonotypes turned up in both the CD4 and the CD8 compartments, likely arising from convergent recombination. Subsequent booster samples again held most clones from primary vaccination (approximately 95% CD4, roughly 88% CD8).

Each CDR3 protein is one row after TCRdb ran MiXCR on the 5' RACE reads. This sample has 300,000 or so distinct CDR3 sequences, with 10% to 15% found just once. This TCR was recovered from a man aged 25-40 years who received the YFV17D yellow fever vaccine. The specimen comprised CD4+ T cells sorted from PBMCs, sampled 45 days after the yellow fever booster vaccination. This chain joins TRBV20-1 and TRBJ1-5, with TRBD1 matching 9 bases. The CDR3 bases are TGCAGTGCGCCGGGACAGGGCTATCAGCCCCAGCATTTT. Its translation: CSAPGQGYQPQHF.